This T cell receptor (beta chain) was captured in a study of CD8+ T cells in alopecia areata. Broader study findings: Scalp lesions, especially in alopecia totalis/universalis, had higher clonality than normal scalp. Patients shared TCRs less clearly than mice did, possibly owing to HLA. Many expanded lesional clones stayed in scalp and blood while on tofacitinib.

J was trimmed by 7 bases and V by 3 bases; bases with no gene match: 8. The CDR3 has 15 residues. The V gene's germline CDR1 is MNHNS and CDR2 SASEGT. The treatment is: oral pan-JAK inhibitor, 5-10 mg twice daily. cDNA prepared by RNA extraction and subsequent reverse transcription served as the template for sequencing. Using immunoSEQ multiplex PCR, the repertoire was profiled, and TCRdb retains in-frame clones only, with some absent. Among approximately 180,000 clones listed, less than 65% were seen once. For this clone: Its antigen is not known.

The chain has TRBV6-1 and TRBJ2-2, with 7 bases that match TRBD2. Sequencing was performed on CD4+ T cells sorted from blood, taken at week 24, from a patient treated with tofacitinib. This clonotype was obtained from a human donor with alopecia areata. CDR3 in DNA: TGTGCCAGCAGTGATTCCGGACTAGTCGTCGGGGAGCTGTTTTTT. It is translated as CASSDSGLVVGELFF.